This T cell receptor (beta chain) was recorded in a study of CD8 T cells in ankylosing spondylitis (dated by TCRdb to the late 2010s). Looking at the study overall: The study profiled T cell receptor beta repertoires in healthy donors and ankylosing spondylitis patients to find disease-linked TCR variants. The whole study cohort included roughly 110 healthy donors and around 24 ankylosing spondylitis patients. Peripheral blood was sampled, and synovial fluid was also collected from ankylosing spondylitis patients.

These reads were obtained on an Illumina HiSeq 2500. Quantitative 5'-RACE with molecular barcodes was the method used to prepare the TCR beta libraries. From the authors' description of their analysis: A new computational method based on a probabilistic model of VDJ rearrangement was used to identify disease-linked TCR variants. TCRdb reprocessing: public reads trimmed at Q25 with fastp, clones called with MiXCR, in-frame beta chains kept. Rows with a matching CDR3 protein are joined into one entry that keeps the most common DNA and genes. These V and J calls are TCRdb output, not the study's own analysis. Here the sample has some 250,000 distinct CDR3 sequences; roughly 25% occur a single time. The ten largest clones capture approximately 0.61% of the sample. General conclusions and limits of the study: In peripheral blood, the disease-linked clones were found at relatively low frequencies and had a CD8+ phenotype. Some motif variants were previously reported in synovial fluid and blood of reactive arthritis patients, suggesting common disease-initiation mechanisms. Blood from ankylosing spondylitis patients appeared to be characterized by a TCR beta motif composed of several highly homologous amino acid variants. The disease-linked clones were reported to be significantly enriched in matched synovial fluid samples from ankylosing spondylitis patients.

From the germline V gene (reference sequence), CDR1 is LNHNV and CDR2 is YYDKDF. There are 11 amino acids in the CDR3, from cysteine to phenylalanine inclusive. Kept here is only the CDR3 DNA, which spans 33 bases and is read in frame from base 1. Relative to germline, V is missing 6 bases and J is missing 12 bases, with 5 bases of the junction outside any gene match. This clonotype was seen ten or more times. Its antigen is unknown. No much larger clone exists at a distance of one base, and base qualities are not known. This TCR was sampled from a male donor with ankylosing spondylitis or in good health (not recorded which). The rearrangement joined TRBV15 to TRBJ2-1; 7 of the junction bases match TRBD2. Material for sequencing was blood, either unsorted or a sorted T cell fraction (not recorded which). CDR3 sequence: CATRVGGTQFF. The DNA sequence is TGTGCCACCAGGGTGGGAGGGACGCAGTTCTTC.